The clone carrying this T cell receptor beta chain was detected a few times. V lost 4 bases to trimming and J lost 2 bases, with 11 bases between them. There are 14 residues in the CDR3. The V gene's germline CDR1 is GTSNPN and CDR2 SVGIG (reference sequence). This entry comes from a study of blood T cell repertoires in COVID-19. Per the original methods: Reference gene primer amplification yielded estimated nucleated cell counts. Assay used: immunoSEQ multiplex PCR; TCRdb lists only in-frame clones, some missing. From that table come the V and J calls and clone size; the DNA was used to work out D and trimming. This sample has 650,000 to 800,000 clones; approximately 90% occur once, and the top ten carry roughly 0.25%.

This sequence originates from a woman aged 18-29 years with acute or convalescent COVID-19. The specimen sequenced was peripheral blood. The chain is built from TRBV30 and TRBJ1-4, with D unclear. Here the CDR3 DNA reads TGTGCCTGGACAGAGTGGGCTACTAATGAAAAACTGTTTTTT. Translating gives CAWTEWATNEKLFF.